Presented here are 8 T cell receptor beta chains from one specimen sequenced in a study of T cells after yellow fever vaccination. TCRdb processed the 5' RACE reads anew with MiXCR; each CDR3 protein has one entry. Of some 160,000 distinct CDR3 sequences in the sample, about a tenth are singletons; the top ten hold roughly 36%. Source: CD8+ T cells sorted from PBMCs, taken 45 days after the yellow fever booster vaccination. All receptors come from a man in his late teens or twenties who received the YFV17D yellow fever vaccine.

This clonotype was counted ten times or more. This chain links TRBV6-6 with TRBJ2-7; perhaps TRBD2 as D (6 bases). Per the germline V gene, CDR1 is MNHNY and CDR2 is SVGAGI (reference sequence). V lost 5 bases and J lost 7, with 9 bases in between. The CDR3 is 11 amino acids. The chain's CDR3 is CASSPGLEQYV. As DNA, the CDR3 is TGTGCCAGCAGTCCCGGACTAGAGCAGTACGTC.

V gene TRBV6-5 combines with J gene TRBJ1-2; no clear D gene. Germline CDR1 MNHEY, CDR2 SVGAGI. This CDR3 contains 17 residues. V was cut by 0 bases and J by 7 bases, with 21 bases left in between. CDR3 protein: CASSYSVELRRFPGYTF. In DNA form, the CDR3 reads TGTGCCAGCAGTTACTCCGTGGAACTAAGGAGGTTCCCTGGCTACACCTTC.

This clonotype was counted between two and nine times. The CDR3 sequence is CASSLGGTGDQETQYF. The CDR3 DNA reads as TGTGCCAGCAGCTTAGGGGGGACAGGGGACCAAGAGACCCAGTACTTC. The chain recombines TRBV7-6 with TRBJ2-5; 10 nucleotides align to TRBD1. The CDR3 length is 16 residues. CDR1 SGHVS and CDR2 FNYEAQ come from the germline V gene. J was trimmed by 0 bases and V by 1 base; bases with no gene match: 2.

A single count supports this clonotype. V is TRBV7-9 and J is TRBJ1-1, with D maybe TRBD1 (5 bases). Germline V gene data show CDR1 as SEHNR and CDR2 as FQNEAQ (reference sequence). Trimming took off 5 bases at V and 2 bases at J, with 18 bases between the two ends. The CDR3 loop spans 16 amino acids. CDR3 in amino acids: CASSDPWGGGNTEAFF. The CDR3 DNA reads TGTGCCAGCAGCGATCCGTGGGGCGGGGGAAACACTGAAGCTTTCTTT.

This clonotype was detected ten times or more. The chain combines TRBV7-8 with TRBJ2-6; no reliable D call. The length of the CDR3 is 14 residues. V was clipped by 6 bases and J by 1 base, with 7 bases between them. Per germline, CDR1 SGHVS and CDR2 FQNEAQ. This CDR3 reads CASSPSSGANVLTF. CDR3 sequence (DNA): TGTGCCAGCAGTCCGAGTTCTGGGGCCAACGTCCTGACTTTC.

This clonotype was seen a handful of times. This sequence joins TRBV6-5 and TRBJ1-2, with D perhaps TRBD1 (5 bases). Trimming removed 0 bases at V and 7 bases at J, with 18 bases between. Germline-derived CDR1 and CDR2 are MNHEY and SVGAGI. There are 16 residues in the CDR3. The CDR3 coding sequence is TGTGCCAGCAGTTACTCGATTAGGCCTGCAAGGGGTGGCTACACCTTC. Translating gives CASSYSIRPARGGYTF.

This clonotype was seen a few times. The V gene is TRBV14, the J gene TRBJ2-1; TRBD2 matches at 7 bases. Germline V gene lookup returns CDR1 SGHDN and CDR2 FVKESK. The CDR3 is made up of 15 amino acids. V lost 0 bases to trimming and J lost 8 bases; unmatched junction nucleotides: 7. DNA for the CDR3: TGTGCCAGCAGCCAAGATTTCTCAGGGAGGGATGAGCAGTTCTTC. This translates into CASSQDFSGRDEQFF.

This clonotype was seen a handful of times. The CDR3 here is CASSFRLGGMNTEAFF. The CDR3 DNA sequence: TGTGCCAGCAGTTTTCGCTTGGGAGGAATGAACACTGAAGCTTTCTTT. The J gene is TRBJ1-1, the V gene TRBV12-3 or TRBV12-4, with unresolved D. This CDR3 region has 16 residues. The V end lost 3 bases, the J end lost 0 bases, and 14 bases lay between the germline ends.